This record looks at one T cell receptor beta chain sequence and its context. This CDR3 has 18 amino acids. Unmatched junction bases numbered 19, after V lost 7 bases and J lost 2 bases. The V gene's germline CDR1 is LNHDA and CDR2 SQIVND (reference sequence). The data were obtained in a study of blood T cell repertoires in COVID-19. At the level of the study: Researchers got acute and convalescent COVID-19 samples from the United States, Italy and Spain.

In the original workflow: Estimation of nucleated cell counts was performed using reference gene primer amplification. The table came from immunoSEQ multiplex PCR; TCRdb's copy has only in-frame clones and leaves some out. The V and J calls and clone size were taken over from that table, and D and trimming were inferred from the DNA. The repertoire holds 70,000 to 90,000 clones, with 75% to 90% as singletons. The clonotype was recovered from a woman of 80 years or more with acute or convalescent COVID-19. This sequence joins TRBV19 and TRBJ1-2; TRBD1 aligns across 7 bases. Sequencing was performed on peripheral blood. CDR3 loop: CASTRRGEGGATNYGYTF. The CDR3 DNA follows: TGTGCCAGTACCAGAAGGGGGGAAGGGGGCGCGACGAACTATGGCTACACCTTC.